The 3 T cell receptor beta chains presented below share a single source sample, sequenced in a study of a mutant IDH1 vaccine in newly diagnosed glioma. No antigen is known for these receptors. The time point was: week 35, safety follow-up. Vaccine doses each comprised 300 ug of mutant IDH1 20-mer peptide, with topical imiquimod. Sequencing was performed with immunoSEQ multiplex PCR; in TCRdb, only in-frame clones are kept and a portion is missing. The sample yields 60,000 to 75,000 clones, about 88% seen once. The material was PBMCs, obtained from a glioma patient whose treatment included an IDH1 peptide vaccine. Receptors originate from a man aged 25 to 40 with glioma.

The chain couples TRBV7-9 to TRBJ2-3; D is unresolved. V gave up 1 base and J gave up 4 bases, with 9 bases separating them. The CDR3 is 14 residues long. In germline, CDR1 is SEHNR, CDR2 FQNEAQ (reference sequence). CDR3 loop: CASSLGGLSDTQYF. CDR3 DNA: TGTGCCAGCAGCTTAGGAGGTCTCTCAGATACGCAGTATTTT. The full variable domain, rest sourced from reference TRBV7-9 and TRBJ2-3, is DTGVSQNPRHKITKRGQNVTFRCDPISEHNRLYWYRQTLGQGPEFLTYFQNEAQLEKSRLLSDRFSAERPKGSFSTLEIQRTEQGDSAMYLCASSLGGLSDTQYFGPGTRLTVL.

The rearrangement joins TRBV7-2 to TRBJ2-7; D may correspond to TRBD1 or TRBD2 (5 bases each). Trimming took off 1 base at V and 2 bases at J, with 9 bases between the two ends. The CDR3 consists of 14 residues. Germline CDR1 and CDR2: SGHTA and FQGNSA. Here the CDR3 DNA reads TGTGCCAGCAGCTTAGGAGGGGCGGCCTACGAGCAGTACTTC. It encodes CASSLGGAAYEQYF.

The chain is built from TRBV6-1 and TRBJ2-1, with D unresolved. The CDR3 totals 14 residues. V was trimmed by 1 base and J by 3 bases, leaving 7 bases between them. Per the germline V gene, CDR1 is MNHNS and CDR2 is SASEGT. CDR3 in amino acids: CASSEVGNYNEQFF. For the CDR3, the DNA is TGTGCCAGCAGTGAAGTCGGCAACTACAATGAGCAGTTCTTC.